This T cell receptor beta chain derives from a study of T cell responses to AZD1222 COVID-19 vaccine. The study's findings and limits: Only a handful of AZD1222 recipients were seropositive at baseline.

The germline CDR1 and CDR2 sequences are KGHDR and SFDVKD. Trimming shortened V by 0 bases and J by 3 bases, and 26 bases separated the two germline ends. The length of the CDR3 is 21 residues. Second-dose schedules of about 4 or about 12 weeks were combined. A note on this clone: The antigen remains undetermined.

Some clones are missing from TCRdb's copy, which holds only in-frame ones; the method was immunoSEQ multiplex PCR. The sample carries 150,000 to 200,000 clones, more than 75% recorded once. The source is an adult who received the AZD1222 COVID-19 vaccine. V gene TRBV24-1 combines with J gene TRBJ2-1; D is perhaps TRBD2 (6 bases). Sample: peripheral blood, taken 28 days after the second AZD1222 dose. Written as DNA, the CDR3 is TGTGCCACCAGTGATTTGACGGCCTCCTGGGAGGCCCCACCATTCTACAATGAGCAGTTCTTC. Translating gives CATSDLTASWEAPPFYNEQFF.